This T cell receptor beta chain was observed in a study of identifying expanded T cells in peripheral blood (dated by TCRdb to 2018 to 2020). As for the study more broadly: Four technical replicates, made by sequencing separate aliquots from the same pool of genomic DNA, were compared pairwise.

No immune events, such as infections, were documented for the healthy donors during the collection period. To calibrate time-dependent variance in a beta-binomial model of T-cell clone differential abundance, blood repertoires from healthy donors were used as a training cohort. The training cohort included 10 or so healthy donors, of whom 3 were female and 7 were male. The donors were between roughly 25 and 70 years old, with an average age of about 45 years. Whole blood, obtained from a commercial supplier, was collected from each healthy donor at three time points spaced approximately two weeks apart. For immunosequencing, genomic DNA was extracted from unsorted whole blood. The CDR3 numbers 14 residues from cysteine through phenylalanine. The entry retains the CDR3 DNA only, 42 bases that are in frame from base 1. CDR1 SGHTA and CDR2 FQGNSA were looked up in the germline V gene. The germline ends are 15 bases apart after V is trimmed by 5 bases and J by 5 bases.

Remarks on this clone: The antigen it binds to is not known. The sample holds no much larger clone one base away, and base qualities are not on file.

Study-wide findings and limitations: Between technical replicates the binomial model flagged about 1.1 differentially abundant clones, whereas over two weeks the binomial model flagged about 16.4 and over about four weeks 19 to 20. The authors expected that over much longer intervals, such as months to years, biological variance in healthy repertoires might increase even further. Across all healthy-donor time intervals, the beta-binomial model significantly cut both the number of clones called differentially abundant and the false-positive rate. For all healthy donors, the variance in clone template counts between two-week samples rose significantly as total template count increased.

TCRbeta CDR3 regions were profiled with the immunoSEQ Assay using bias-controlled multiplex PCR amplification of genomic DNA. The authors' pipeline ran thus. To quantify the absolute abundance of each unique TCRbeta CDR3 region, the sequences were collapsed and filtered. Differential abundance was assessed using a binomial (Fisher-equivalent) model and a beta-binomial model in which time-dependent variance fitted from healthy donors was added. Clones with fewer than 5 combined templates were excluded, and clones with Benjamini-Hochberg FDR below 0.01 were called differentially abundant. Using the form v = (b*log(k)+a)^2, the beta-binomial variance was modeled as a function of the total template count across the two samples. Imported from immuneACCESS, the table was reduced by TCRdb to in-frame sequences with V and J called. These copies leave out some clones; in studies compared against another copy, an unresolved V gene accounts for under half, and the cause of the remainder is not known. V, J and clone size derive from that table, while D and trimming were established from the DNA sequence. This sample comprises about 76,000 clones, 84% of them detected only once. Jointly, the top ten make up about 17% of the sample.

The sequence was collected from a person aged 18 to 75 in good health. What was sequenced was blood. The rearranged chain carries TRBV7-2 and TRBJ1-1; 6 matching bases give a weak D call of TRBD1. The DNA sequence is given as TGTGCCAGCAGCCGGACAGCGAGTGGGACTGAAGCTTTCTTT. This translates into CASSRTASGTEAFF.